The sequence of this TCR beta chain was determined in a study of blood T cell repertoires in COVID-19. CDR3 size: 16 residues. V was pared by 0 bases and J by 1 base, with 13 bases between. From germline, CDR1 is SGHRS and CDR2 YFSETQ. Using immunoSEQ multiplex PCR, the repertoire was profiled, and TCRdb retains in-frame clones only, with some absent. This sample has about 62,000 clones, with 80% to 90% found just once. The receptor was isolated from a woman aged 80 or over with acute or convalescent COVID-19. V usage is TRBV5-1 and J usage is TRBJ1-1, with D possibly being TRBD1 (6 bases). Sample: peripheral blood. The CDR3 nucleotides are TGCGCCAGCAGCTTGGCCGGGGGGCCCCCGAACACTGAAGCTTTCTTT. This sequence encodes CASSLAGGPPNTEAFF.